The entry below gives a single TCR beta chain sequence along with its context. As yet, its antigen is unknown. Preparation of the TCRbeta library was carried out with unique molecular identifiers. TCRdb recomputed calls from the PCR reads with MiXCR, one row per CDR3 protein. The table has approximately 27,000 distinct CDR3 sequences, roughly a sixth seen once. The entry originates in a study of T-cell reconstitution after alpha-beta-depleted transplantation in children. V was cut by 7 bases and J by 6 bases, with 12 bases left in between. CDR3 length equals 12 residues. CDR1 is MNHNS, CDR2 SASEGT, per germline. Study observations and caveats: Some patients showed high day-60 TCRbeta diversity, which derived from surviving recipient T cells and thymic progenitors. It was newly produced T cells that mostly accounted for T-cell counts and diversity one year after transplant. Reportedly, roughly two months post-transplant, alpha-beta T cells arose from several hundred expanded graft clones.

The receptor's source is a male patient aged 2-15 years who had a stem cell transplant for acute lymphoblastic leukemia, so the T cells may come from the graft donor. This sequence joins TRBV6-1 and TRBJ1-1, with D tentatively TRBD1 (5 bases). Sequences were derived from PBMCs, mostly from graft donor cells, sampled 60 days after TCRalphabeta/CD19-depleted stem cell transplant. CDR3 in amino acids: CASNAVGAEAFF. CDR3 in DNA: TGTGCCAGCAATGCGGTGGGGGCTGAAGCTTTCTTT.